These 27 T cell receptor beta chains share one sample of origin, sequenced in a study of cytomegalovirus exposure and HLA in healthy donors. The PCR used 60 Vbeta and 13 Jbeta primers. Assay: immunoSEQ multiplex PCR; the TCRdb copy retains only in-frame clones and omits some. The sample records some 150,000 clones, 87% being singletons. The sample was PBMCs. The receptors stem from a woman aged 30 to 39 in good health and CMV-seronegative.

V is TRBV18 and J is TRBJ1-2; tentatively, D is TRBD1 (5 bases). Trimming took off 6 bases at V and 6 bases at J, with 11 bases between the two ends. Looked up from germline, CDR1 is KGHSH and CDR2 is LQKENI. The CDR3 has 12 residues. This CDR3 reads CASSPDTDGYTF. CDR3 DNA sequence: TGTGCCAGCTCTCCGGACACTGATGGCTACACCTTC.

The genes are TRBV4-1 and TRBJ1-3, with 7 bases identical to TRBD1. Germline CDR1 is MGHRA and CDR2 is YSYEKL. The CDR3 has 16 amino acids. V was clipped by 1 base and J by 2 bases; unmatched bases: 5. For the CDR3, the DNA is TGCGCCAGCAGCCAAGTACAGGGGCTTGCTGGAAACACCATATATTTT. Protein: CASSQVQGLAGNTIYF.

The V and J genes are TRBV5-4 and TRBJ2-5, with 10 bases lining up with TRBD2. The germline CDR1 and CDR2 sequences are SGHNT and YYREEE (reference sequence). This CDR3 is 15 amino acids long. With V trimmed by 0 bases and J by 5 bases, 4 bases remained unmatched. CDR3 residues: CASSLVAGGGETQYF. The CDR3 DNA reads as TGTGCCAGCAGCTTGGTAGCGGGGGGCGGGGAGACCCAGTACTTC.

This chain connects TRBV9 to TRBJ1-2; unclear D gene. This CDR3 spans 14 amino acids. V gave up 3 bases and J gave up 3 bases, with 12 bases separating them. Germline CDR1 reads SGDLS; CDR2 reads YYNGEE. The CDR3 sequence is CASSEEVWDYGYTF. Here the CDR3 DNA reads TGTGCCAGCAGCGAGGAGGTTTGGGACTATGGCTACACCTTC.

Concerning this clone itself: This CDR3 is also generated by other DNA sequences in the sample. The rearrangement links TRBV5-1 to TRBJ2-1, with 7 bases identical to TRBD2. Looked up from germline, CDR1 is SGHRS and CDR2 is YFSETQ. V shed 4 bases, J shed 1 base, and the junction held 14 bases outside the gene matches. This CDR3 is 18 amino acids long. In nucleotides, the CDR3 is TGCGCCAGCAGCCTGGTGTTCGAAGCGGGGCTGTCCTACAATGAGCAGTTCTTC. It yields the protein CASSLVFEAGLSYNEQFF.

This sequence joins TRBV27 and TRBJ1-5; TRBD1 matches at 7 bases. Trimming cost V 9 bases and J 6 bases; bases outside gene matches: 11. Germline CDR1 and CDR2: MNHEY and SMNVEV (reference sequence). This CDR3 spans 14 amino acids. CDR3 residues: CASGPGQSGQPQHF. The CDR3 DNA reads TGTGCCAGTGGTCCGGGACAGTCCGGTCAGCCCCAGCATTTT.

The genes are TRBV19 and TRBJ1-1; D is possibly TRBD1 (5 bases). Germline CDR1 LNHDA, CDR2 SQIVND (reference sequence). This CDR3 spans 13 amino acids. V was clipped by 6 bases and J by 4 bases, with 12 bases between them. CDR3 DNA sequence: TGTGCCAGTAGCCTGACAGTTTTCACTGAAGCTTTCTTT. Amino acids: CASSLTVFTEAFF.

The chain has TRBV11-2 and TRBJ2-2; D gene uncertain. The CDR3 has 13 residues. Germline assignment: CDR1 SGHAT and CDR2 FQNNGV. The ends were cut back, 5 bases at V and 4 bases at J, with 8 bases in the middle. The chain's CDR3 is CASSLGLTGELFF. In nucleotides, the CDR3 is TGTGCCAGCAGCCTGGGCCTCACCGGGGAGCTGTTTTTT. The variable domain in full, with the rest retrieved from reference TRBV11-2 and TRBJ2-2, is EAGVAQSPRYKIIEKRQSVAFWCNPISGHATLYWYQQILGQGPKLLIQFQNNGVVDDSQLPKDRFSAERLKGVDSTLKIQPAKLEDSAVYLCASSLGLTGELFFGEGSRLTVL.

The chain recombines TRBV5-4 with TRBJ1-1; 10 bases are a match to TRBD1. From germline, CDR1 is SGHNT and CDR2 YYREEE (reference sequence). The CDR3 runs to 19 residues. V lost 3 bases to trimming and J lost 3 bases; unmatched junction nucleotides: 17. In nucleotides, the CDR3 is TGTGCCAGCAGCTCGCCGGGGAGGTGGGACAGGGGCCGGGACACTGAAGCTTTCTTT. Its protein product is CASSSPGRWDRGRDTEAFF.

The chain employs TRBV25-1 and TRBJ2-2, with 9 bases lining up with TRBD1. The assigned J gene may be wrong: the sequence end matches TRBJ1-3 better. Per the germline V gene, CDR1 is MGHDK and CDR2 is SYGVNS. The CDR3 runs 16 residues. CDR3 protein: CASSDGQGFPGNTIYF. Written as DNA, the CDR3 is TGTGCCAGCAGTGACGGACAGGGGTTCCCTGGAAACACCATATATTTT.

J is TRBJ2-7 and V is TRBV5-1; D is undetermined. Between the trimmed V and J ends, which lost 0 bases and 2 bases, there was a span of 12 bases. The germline CDR1 and CDR2 sequences are SGHRS and YFSETQ. The length of the CDR3 is 15 residues. CDR3 sequence (DNA): TGCGCCAGCAGCTTGGAAGGCCTGACACCCTACGAGCAGTACTTC. The encoded protein is CASSLEGLTPYEQYF.

The CDR3 loop reads CASSYTRDSPLHF. The CDR3 DNA is TGTGCCAGCAGCTACACCCGGGATTCACCCCTCCACTTT. The rearrangement links TRBV7-9 to TRBJ1-6; D not certain. The germline gives CDR1 SEHNR, CDR2 FQNEAQ (reference sequence). This CDR3 has 13 amino acids. Trimming removed 4 bases at V and 8 bases at J, with 9 bases between.

This clone was detected once. The V gene is TRBV30, the J gene TRBJ1-2; the D is unclear. CDR1 and CDR2 from the germline V gene are GTSNPN and SVGIG (reference sequence). The CDR3 is 12 residues long. V shed 4 bases and J shed 8 bases, with 14 bases lying between them. The CDR3 loop is CAWTSAREGYTF. DNA of the CDR3: TGTGCCTGGACCTCGGCGAGGGAAGGCTACACCTTC.

The chain carries TRBV7-2 and TRBJ2-3, with a possible D match to TRBD1 (6 bases). The CDR3 spans 15 residues. From germline, CDR1 is SGHTA and CDR2 FQGNSA. V dropped 8 bases and J dropped 3 bases, with 18 bases sitting between them. DNA of the CDR3: TGTGCCAGCCGGACCGGGACACAGACTACAGATACGCAGTATTTT. Translating it yields CASRTGTQTTDTQYF.

In this sample, this clone turned up once. This chain uses TRBV28 with TRBJ1-1, with D perhaps matching TRBD1 (5 bases). V was cut by 3 bases and J by 0 bases, with 14 bases left in between. There are 16 residues in the CDR3. Germline V CDR1 and CDR2: MDHEN, SYDVKM. Here the CDR3 reads CASSLSVEGMNTEAFF. The DNA for the CDR3 is TGTGCCAGCAGTTTGTCCGTGGAGGGGATGAACACTGAAGCTTTCTTT.

The rearrangement links TRBV28 to TRBJ1-1; 10 bases agree with TRBD1. J gave up 0 bases and V 10 bases, and 11 bases lay outside the gene matches. The length of the CDR3 is 16 residues. Germline V gene data show CDR1 as MDHEN and CDR2 as SYDVKM. The chain's CDR3 is CATEIRQGALNTEAFF. The CDR3 region has the DNA TGTGCCACCGAGATAAGACAGGGGGCCTTGAACACTGAAGCTTTCTTT.

This sequence joins TRBV11-2 and TRBJ2-7; 9 bases agree with TRBD1. There are 15 residues in the CDR3. CDR1 is SGHAT and CDR2 is FQNNGV in the germline V gene. Germline trimming cut 5 bases from V and 2 bases from J; bases unmatched to any gene: 7. CDR3 residues: CASSPDRGGPYEQYF. In DNA, the CDR3 is TGTGCCAGCAGCCCTGACAGGGGGGGTCCCTACGAGCAGTACTTC.

This clone was picked up one time. The gene calls are TRBV5-1 and TRBJ2-1; TRBD1 might be the D (7 bases). Germline loops: CDR1 SGHRS, CDR2 YFSETQ. The CDR3 is 17 residues long. Trimming shortened V by 4 bases and J by 0 bases, and 17 bases separated the two germline ends. The DNA for the CDR3 is TGCGCCAGCAGCGTGCGCGGGACAGCGAGCTCCTACAATGAGCAGTTCTTC. Translating gives CASSVRGTASSYNEQFF. Using reference TRBV5-1 and TRBJ2-1 for the parts outside the CDR3, the full variable domain is KAGVTQTPRYLIKTRGQQVTLSCSPISGHRSVSWYQQTPGQGLQFLFEYFSETQRNKGNFPGRFSGRQFSNSRSEMNVSTLELGDSALYLCASSVRGTASSYNEQFFGPGTRLTVL.

V usage is TRBV28 and J usage is TRBJ2-7, with D maybe TRBD1 (6 bases). The CDR3 length is 13 residues. CDR1 is MDHEN and CDR2 is SYDVKM in the germline V gene. Trimming removed 8 bases at V and 1 base at J, with 12 bases between. CDR3 amino acids: CASFGQPSYEQYF. The CDR3, as DNA: TGTGCCAGCTTCGGACAGCCTTCCTACGAGCAGTACTTC.

The chain has TRBV5-1 and TRBJ2-1; 14 bases are a match to TRBD2. The V segment lost 6 bases and the J segment 5 bases; nucleotides outside the gene matches: 4. Germline lookup yields CDR1 SGHRS and CDR2 YFSETQ. CDR3 length equals 15 residues. The DNA for the CDR3 is TGCGCCAGCACCGGACTAGCGGGAGGTCACAATGAGCAGTTCTTC. This encodes CASTGLAGGHNEQFF. Complete variable domain (other parts from reference TRBV5-1 and TRBJ2-1): KAGVTQTPRYLIKTRGQQVTLSCSPISGHRSVSWYQQTPGQGLQFLFEYFSETQRNKGNFPGRFSGRQFSNSRSEMNVSTLELGDSALYLCASTGLAGGHNEQFFGPGTRLTVL.

The V gene is TRBV6-4, the J gene TRBJ1-1; 9 nucleotides match TRBD1. V shed 3 bases, J shed 10 bases, and the junction held 6 bases outside the gene matches. CDR3 size: 13 residues. Germline assignment: CDR1 MRHNA and CDR2 SNTAGT. CDR3 sequence (DNA): TGTGCCAGCAGTGAAAGGGACAGGGATCGAGCTTTCTTT. Translating gives CASSERDRDRAFF.

The V and J genes are TRBV18 and TRBJ2-7, with D unresolved. This CDR3 region has 15 residues. Germline V CDR1 and CDR2: KGHSH, LQKENI. V dropped 2 bases and J dropped 0 bases, with 11 bases sitting between them. This CDR3 is CASSPRQQSSYEQYF. As DNA, the CDR3 is TGTGCCAGCTCACCAAGGCAACAGAGCTCCTACGAGCAGTACTTC.

This chain links TRBV6-5 with TRBJ2-1; tentative D call: TRBD2 (6 bases). From germline, CDR1 is MNHEY and CDR2 SVGAGI. The V end was cut by 0 bases, the J end by 9 bases, with 9 bases between. The CDR3 is made up of 13 amino acids. The CDR3 loop is CASSYSAGTEQFF. CDR3 nucleotide sequence: TGTGCCAGCAGTTACTCCGCGGGAACTGAGCAGTTCTTC.

The gene calls are TRBV5-1 and TRBJ2-1; TRBD2 matches at 10 bases. The junction had 3 bases not matched to a gene; V was cut back by 6 bases and J by 0 bases. The germline gives CDR1 SGHRS, CDR2 YFSETQ. This CDR3 contains 15 residues. The chain's CDR3 is CASTPSGSSYNEQFF. In DNA, the CDR3 is TGCGCCAGCACCCCTAGCGGGAGCTCCTACAATGAGCAGTTCTTC.

The rearrangement joins TRBV5-6 to TRBJ1-2; TRBD1 matches at 7 bases. The trim removed 3 bases at V and 3 bases at J, leaving 5 bases unmatched. The CDR3 extends over 14 amino acids. CDR1 is SGHDT and CDR2 is YYEEEE in the germline V gene. The CDR3 DNA reads TGTGCCAGCAGCTGGGGGACAGCCCACTATGGCTACACCTTC. It yields the protein CASSWGTAHYGYTF. The full variable domain, rest sourced from reference TRBV5-6 and TRBJ1-2, is DAGVTQSPTHLIKTRGQQVTLRCSPKSGHDTVSWYQQALGQGPQFIFQYYEEEERQRGNFPDRFSGHQFPNYSSELNVNALLLGDSALYLCASSWGTAHYGYTFGSGTRLTVV.

This chain connects TRBV2 to TRBJ1-1, with D maybe TRBD1 (6 bases). The V end lost 4 bases, the J end lost 5 bases, and 14 bases lay between the germline ends. The CDR3 loop spans 14 amino acids. Germline CDR1 and CDR2: SNHLY and FYNNEI. The CDR3 nucleotides are TGTGCCAGCAGTGTGCTACAGGGAAGTACTGAAGCTTTCTTT. This encodes CASSVLQGSTEAFF. Based on the CDR3 plus reference TRBV2 and TRBJ1-1, the full variable domain is EPEVTQTPSHQVTQMGQEVILRCVPISNHLYFYWYRQILGQKVEFLVSFYNNEISEKSEIFDDQFSVERPDGSNFTLKIRSTKLEDSAMYFCASSVLQGSTEAFFGQGTRLTVV.

Comment on this clone: The identical CDR3 is also encoded by other nucleotide sequences in the sample. The chain couples TRBV5-1 to TRBJ1-1, with D uncertain. There are 14 residues in the CDR3. Trimming took off 0 bases at V and 1 base at J, with 7 bases between the two ends. Germline V gene sequence: CDR1 SGHRS, CDR2 YFSETQ. The CDR3 nucleotides read TGCGCCAGCAGCTTGGTGGCGGGGAACACTGAAGCTTTCTTT. Its protein product is CASSLVAGNTEAFF.